The 7 T cell receptor beta chains below all came from one sample that was sequenced in a study of somatic mutations in cytotoxic T cells in rheumatoid arthritis. The table came from immunoSEQ multiplex PCR; TCRdb's copy has only in-frame clones and leaves some out. Found here are about 5,600 clones, roughly four fifths of them singletons; the top ten hold about 4.5%. The specimen sequenced was CD8+ T cells sorted from blood. These receptors were obtained from an adult with rheumatoid arthritis.

The chain links TRBV7-2 to TRBJ2-1; D is perhaps TRBD1 (5 bases). V was pared by 6 bases and J by 0 bases, with 15 bases between. Per the germline V gene, CDR1 is SGHTA and CDR2 is FQGNSA. CDR3 size: 16 residues. The CDR3 coding sequence is TGTGCCAGCAGTTGGGGCTACCAGAGCTCCTACAATGAGCAGTTCTTC. Amino acid sequence: CASSWGYQSSYNEQFF.

The chain recombines TRBV29-1 with TRBJ2-2; D uncertain. The CDR3 extends over 13 amino acids. V lost 3 bases and J lost 2, with 7 bases in between. Germline V gene sequence: CDR1 SQVTM, CDR2 ANQGSEA. The CDR3 sequence: CSVDRRNTGELFF. As DNA, the CDR3 is TGCAGCGTTGACCGACGTAACACCGGGGAGCTGTTTTTT.

The chain is built from TRBV9 and TRBJ1-1; possibly TRBD1 for D (6 bases). This CDR3 is 12 amino acids long. Looked up from germline, CDR1 is SGDLS and CDR2 is YYNGEE. V was pared by 4 bases and J by 8 bases, with 12 bases between. The CDR3 DNA is TGTGCCAGCAGCCCGGGACAAAGAGAAGCTTTCTTT. As protein: CASSPGQREAFF.

The chain couples TRBV4-3 to TRBJ1-1; tentative D call: TRBD1 (6 bases). The germline CDR1 and CDR2 sequences are LGHNA and YSLEER. The germline V and J ends were trimmed by 3 bases and 1 base, with 12 bases remaining between them. The CDR3 is 15 amino acids. The CDR3 DNA reads TGCGCCAGCAGCCATGGCGCAGGGGAGAACACTGAAGCTTTCTTT. This codes for CASSHGAGENTEAFF.

The V and J genes are TRBV5-1 and TRBJ2-1; 13 bases align to TRBD2. With V trimmed by 5 bases and J by 7 bases, 18 bases remained unmatched. Germline V gives CDR1 SGHRS, CDR2 YFSETQ. This CDR3 has 19 residues. The CDR3 protein is CASRTQGTAGTSGTNEQFF. The CDR3 bases are TGCGCCAGCAGGACACAGGGCACCGCCGGGACTAGCGGGACGAATGAGCAGTTCTTC.

The chain carries TRBV9 and TRBJ1-1; D is uncertain. Trimming took off 0 bases at V and 1 base at J, with 7 bases between the two ends. The CDR3 sequence is 14 residues long. In germline, CDR1 is SGDLS, CDR2 YYNGEE. CDR3 coding DNA: TGTGCCAGCAGCGTAGGCAGTCGGAACACTGAAGCTTTCTTT. Translation gives CASSVGSRNTEAFF.

The table lists this clone with a few counts. V usage is TRBV13 and J usage is TRBJ2-7; TRBD1 matches 8 bases. The trim removed 0 bases at V and 2 bases at J, leaving 3 bases unmatched. The CDR3 spans 15 residues. The germline V gene has CDR1 PRHDT and CDR2 FYEKMQ (reference sequence). The CDR3 bases are TGTGCCAGCAGCTTAGGGGACAGGGCACCCTACGAGCAGTACTTC. Amino acids: CASSLGDRAPYEQYF.